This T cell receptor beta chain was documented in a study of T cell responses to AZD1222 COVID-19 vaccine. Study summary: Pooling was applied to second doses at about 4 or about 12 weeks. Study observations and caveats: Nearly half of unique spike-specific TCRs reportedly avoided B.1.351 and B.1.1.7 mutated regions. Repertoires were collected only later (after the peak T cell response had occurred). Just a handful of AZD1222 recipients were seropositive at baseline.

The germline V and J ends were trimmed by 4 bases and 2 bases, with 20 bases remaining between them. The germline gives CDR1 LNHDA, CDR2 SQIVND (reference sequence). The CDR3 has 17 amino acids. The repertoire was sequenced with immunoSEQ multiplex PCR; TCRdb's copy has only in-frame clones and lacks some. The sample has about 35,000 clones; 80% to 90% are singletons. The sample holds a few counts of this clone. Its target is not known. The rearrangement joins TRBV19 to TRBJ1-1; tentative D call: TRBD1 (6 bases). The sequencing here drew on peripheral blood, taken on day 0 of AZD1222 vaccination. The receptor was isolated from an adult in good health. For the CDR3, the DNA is TGTGCCAGTAGTACGCTTGGGACAACCTCCTCAAACACTGAAGCTTTCTTT. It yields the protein CASSTLGTTSSNTEAFF.